In its sample, the clone carrying this T cell receptor beta chain was seen once. Here immunoSEQ multiplex PCR was the method, and the copy in TCRdb shows in-frame clones only, minus some. Of around 60,000 clones listed, 83% are singletons. V was shortened by 5 bases and J by 8 bases, with 10 bases between the two germline ends. Germline V lookup: CDR1 PRHDT, CDR2 FYEKMQ (reference sequence). The CDR3 loop spans 12 amino acids. This sample is part of a study of blood T cell repertoires in COVID-19. This sequence originates from a man aged 50-59 years with COVID-19, enrolled during active disease. Sequencing input: peripheral blood. The chain uses TRBV13 and TRBJ2-1, with unresolved D. CDR3 nucleotide sequence: TGTGCCAGCAGCACCAGTCCCCATGAGCAGTTCTTC. Translation: CASSTSPHEQFF.